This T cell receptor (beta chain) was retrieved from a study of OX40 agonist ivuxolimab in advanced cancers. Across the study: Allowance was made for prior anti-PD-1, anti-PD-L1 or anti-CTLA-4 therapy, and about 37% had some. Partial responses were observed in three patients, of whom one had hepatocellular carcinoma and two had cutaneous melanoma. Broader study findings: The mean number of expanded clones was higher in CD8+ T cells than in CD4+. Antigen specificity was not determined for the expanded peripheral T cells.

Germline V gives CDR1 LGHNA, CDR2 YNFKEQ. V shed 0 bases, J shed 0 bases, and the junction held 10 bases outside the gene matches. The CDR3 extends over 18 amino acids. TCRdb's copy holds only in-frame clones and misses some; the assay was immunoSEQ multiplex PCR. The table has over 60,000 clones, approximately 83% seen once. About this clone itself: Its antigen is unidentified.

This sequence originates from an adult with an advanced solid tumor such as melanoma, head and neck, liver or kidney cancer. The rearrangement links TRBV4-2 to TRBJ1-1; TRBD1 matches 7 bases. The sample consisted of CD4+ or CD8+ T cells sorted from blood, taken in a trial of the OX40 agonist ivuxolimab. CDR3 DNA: TGTGCCAGCAGCCAAGATAGAGGAAGGACAGGAATGAACACTGAAGCTTTCTTT. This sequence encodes CASSQDRGRTGMNTEAFF.